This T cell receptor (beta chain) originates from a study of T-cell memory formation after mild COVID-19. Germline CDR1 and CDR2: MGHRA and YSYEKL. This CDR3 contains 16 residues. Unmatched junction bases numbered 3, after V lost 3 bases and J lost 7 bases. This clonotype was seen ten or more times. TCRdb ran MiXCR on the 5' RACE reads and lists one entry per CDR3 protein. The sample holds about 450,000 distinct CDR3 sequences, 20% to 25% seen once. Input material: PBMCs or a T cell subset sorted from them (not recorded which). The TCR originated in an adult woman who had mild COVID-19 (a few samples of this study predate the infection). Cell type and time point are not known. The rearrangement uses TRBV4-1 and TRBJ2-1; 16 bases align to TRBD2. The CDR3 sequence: CASSQGTSGGANEQFF. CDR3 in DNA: TGCGCCAGCAGCCAGGGGACTAGCGGGGGGGCAAATGAGCAGTTCTTC.